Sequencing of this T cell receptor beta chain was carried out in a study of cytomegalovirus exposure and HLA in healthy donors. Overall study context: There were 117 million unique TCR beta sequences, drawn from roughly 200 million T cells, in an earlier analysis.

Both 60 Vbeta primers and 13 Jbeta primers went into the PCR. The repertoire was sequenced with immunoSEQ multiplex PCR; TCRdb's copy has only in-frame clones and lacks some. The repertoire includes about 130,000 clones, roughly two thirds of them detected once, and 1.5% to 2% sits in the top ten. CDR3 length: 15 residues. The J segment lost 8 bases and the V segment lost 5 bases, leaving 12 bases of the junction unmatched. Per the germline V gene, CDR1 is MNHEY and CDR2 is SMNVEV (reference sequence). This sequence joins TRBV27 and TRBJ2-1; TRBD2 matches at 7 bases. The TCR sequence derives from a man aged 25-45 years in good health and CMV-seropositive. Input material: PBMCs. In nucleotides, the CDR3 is TGTGCCAGCAGTCCCCCCAGCGGGGCGAGGGATGAGCAGTTCTTC. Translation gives CASSPPSGARDEQFF.